The source of this T cell receptor beta chain is a study of regulatory T cells in long-lasting Graves disease (dated by TCRdb to the early 2020s). For the wider study: To count as having persistent Graves' disease, a patient had to have received antithyroid drug treatment for over 5 years with TSH receptor autoantibodies remaining persistently positive. This study used TCR sequencing and RNA sequencing of peripheral blood to compare persistent Graves' disease patients against newly diagnosed Graves' disease patients. The study took place in China and was registered as a clinical trial. TCR sequencing covered some 13 persistent and some 20 newly diagnosed Graves' disease patients, around 33 samples in total. Persistent Graves' disease patients in the clinical cohort had taken antithyroid drugs for roughly 10 years on average.

The table lists this clonotype with many counts. The antigen it recognizes is unknown. No base qualities exist here, and no much larger clone lies one base off it. Overall study outcomes, separate from this receptor: Because the primary lesion, thyroid tissue, could not be accessed, the study looked at peripheral blood alone. Preferential use of TRBV28, TRBJ1-2 and TRBJ2-5 was observed in persistent disease, whereas TRBV20-1 and TRBJ2-1 were favored in newly diagnosed disease. Sequencing and analysis were limited to the TCR beta chain. Compared with newly diagnosed patients, patients with persistent Graves' disease had lower TCR Shannon entropy and fewer highly expanded clones, which suggests clonal expansion. The authors noted that the small sample size was a limitation that may lower accuracy. A larger number of public clonotypes was shared among persistent patients (2,741) than among newly diagnosed patients (around 970).

The CDR3 runs 13 amino acids, cysteine and phenylalanine included. The kept DNA is CDR3 alone, 39 bases in frame from the first base. Relative to germline, V is 0 bases shorter and J is 6 bases shorter, with 8 bases between their ends. In the paper's terms, the time point label means: persistent/refractory GD, antithyroid drugs over 5 years with positive TRAb. RNA was extracted from PBMCs in TRIzol for both TCR sequencing and RNA sequencing. The diagnosis of Graves' disease followed American Thyroid Association guidelines. The patients came from an endocrinology department in Xi'an, China. Each patient gave approximately 8.8 milliliters of peripheral blood, collected in an EDTA anticoagulant tube. Ficoll Paque Plus density gradient separation was used to isolate PBMCs, and no further T cell sorting was done. An Agilent 2100 Bioanalyzer and agarose gel were used to assess RNA quality, and a NanoDrop 2000 was used to measure RNA concentration.

Library prep was done by multiplex PCR. TCRdb names Illumina HiSeq 4000 as the instrument used. TCR beta libraries were built with iRepertoire HTBI primers and Arm-PCR amplification of CDR3 regions. Before sequencing, the PCR products went through gel purification. The original pipeline was this. Gene usage analysis of CDR3 amino acid clonotypes relied on the approximately 68 TRBV and 14 TRBJ segments identified across samples. COPE and FqMerger were used to merge the filtered high-quality paired reads into contigs. BLAST was used to align contigs to the IMGT TRBV, TRBD and TRBJ reference genes, and CDR3 was defined following IMGT. Highly expanded clones were defined as clonotypes with a frequency above 0.1%. Shannon entropy was used to measure repertoire diversity, and the Gini coefficient was used to measure V-J evenness. A clonotype was considered public if more than one individual shared it. Starting from the raw public reads, TCRdb applied fastp trimming at Q25, assembled clones with MiXCR and retained in-frame beta chains. Rows with a matching CDR3 protein are joined into one entry that keeps the most common DNA and genes. TCRdb's processing, not the authors', yielded these V and J calls. The sample table records 400,000 or so distinct CDR3 sequences; 23% of these occur just once. The top ten hold roughly 26% of the sample.

The TCR comes from a female donor with Graves disease. The V and J genes are TRBV12-3 or TRBV12-4 and TRBJ1-1; the D gene is perhaps TRBD1, from 6 matching bases. Sequences were derived from peripheral blood mononuclear cells (PBMCs), sampled when the disease was refractory, from a patient treated with antithyroid drugs. The CDR3 has the sequence CASSLAQGAEAFF. The sequence in DNA is TGTGCCAGCAGTTTAGCACAGGGTGCTGAAGCTTTCTTT.